Following are 11 T cell receptor beta chains from one sample sequenced in a study of blood T cell repertoires in COVID-19. Measured with immunoSEQ multiplex PCR; TCRdb has only the in-frame clones, and not every one. This sample has about 150,000 clones; roughly 78% occur once, and the top ten carry roughly 1.5%. Sequences were obtained from peripheral blood. Receptors originate from an elderly man with acute or convalescent COVID-19.

The count of this clone is one. The J gene is TRBJ2-1, the V gene TRBV7-3, with 15 bases matching TRBD2. This CDR3 has 18 residues. V shed 4 bases, J shed 0 bases, and the junction held 4 bases outside the gene matches. Germline V gene sequence: CDR1 SGHTA, CDR2 FQGTGA. CDR3 DNA sequence: TGTGCCAGCAGCTCTGGACTAGCGGGGGGGAGCTCCTACAATGAGCAGTTCTTC. The encoded protein is CASSSGLAGGSSYNEQFF.

The chain combines TRBV25-1 with TRBJ2-5; 15 bases match TRBD2. Germline trimming cut 7 bases from V and 4 bases from J; bases unmatched to any gene: 7. The germline V gene encodes CDR1 MGHDK and CDR2 SYGVNS. The CDR3 contains 16 residues. Written as DNA, the CDR3 is TGTGCCAGCACTAGGACTAGCGGGGGGGCCGGAGAGACCCAGTACTTC. Residues: CASTRTSGGAGETQYF.

This chain uses TRBV5-4 with TRBJ1-2; D possibly corresponds to TRBD1 (6 bases). Trimming stripped 6 bases from V and 2 bases from J, with 14 bases between. Per the germline V gene, CDR1 is SGHNT and CDR2 is YYREEE (reference sequence). The CDR3 contains 14 residues. The CDR3 here is CASTYPGGNYGYTF. Here the CDR3 DNA reads TGTGCCAGCACCTATCCGGGGGGCAACTATGGCTACACCTTC.

The gene calls are TRBV7-2 and TRBJ2-5, with 9 nucleotides matching TRBD2. Trimming cost V 5 bases and J 5 bases; bases outside gene matches: 9. The CDR3 contains 15 residues. Per the germline V gene, CDR1 is SGHTA and CDR2 is FQGNSA. The CDR3 DNA follows: TGTGCCAGCAGCAGAGGAGCGGGGGGAAGGGAGACCCAGTACTTC. Its protein product is CASSRGAGGRETQYF.

This chain joins TRBV5-1 and TRBJ1-2; 12 bases agree with TRBD1. Germline V lookup: CDR1 SGHRS, CDR2 YFSETQ. V shed 1 base, J shed 6 bases, and the junction held 10 bases outside the gene matches. There are 17 residues in the CDR3. The CDR3 sequence: CASSLSGTGGFGDGYTF. In nucleotides, the CDR3 is TGCGCCAGCAGCTTGAGCGGGACAGGGGGCTTCGGCGATGGCTACACCTTC.

The gene calls are TRBV6-2 or TRBV6-3 and TRBJ1-2, with D possibly TRBD1 on 5 matching bases. Per germline, CDR1 MNHEY and CDR2 SVGEGT. CDR3 length: 16 residues. V shed 2 bases and J shed 4 bases, with 17 bases lying between them. This chain's CDR3 is CASSYPPGRGSYGYTF. The CDR3 DNA reads TGTGCCAGCAGTTACCCCCCGGGGAGGGGCTCCTATGGCTACACCTTC.

On this clone: This same CDR3 is encoded by further DNA sequences in the sample. The CDR3 DNA reads as TGTGCCAGCTCACCACCAACAGGGACCACTGAAGCTTTCTTT. Translated, it gives CASSPPTGTTEAFF. The gene calls are TRBV18 and TRBJ1-1, with D perhaps matching TRBD1 (6 bases). Per the germline V gene, CDR1 is KGHSH and CDR2 is LQKENI. V lost 0 bases and J lost 4, with 9 bases in between. The CDR3 runs to 14 residues.

The table lists this clone with a few counts. The rearrangement links TRBV18 to TRBJ2-7, with no clear D. The germline V gene encodes CDR1 KGHSH and CDR2 LQKENI. The CDR3 is 13 residues long. Trimming shortened V by 3 bases and J by 5 bases, and 11 bases separated the two germline ends. CDR3: CASSPLEVDEQYF. CDR3 DNA: TGTGCCAGCTCACCCCTAGAAGTGGACGAGCAGTACTTC.

This clone was found once. The chain employs TRBV6-5 and TRBJ1-2, with 11 positions matching TRBD1. The CDR3 is 16 amino acids. Losses at the gene ends were 2 bases for V and 4 bases for J; bases not matched to a gene: 6. Germline lookup yields CDR1 MNHEY and CDR2 SVGAGI. CDR3 in amino acids: CASSYTVDRGLYGYTF. DNA for the CDR3: TGTGCCAGCAGTTACACGGTGGACAGGGGGCTCTATGGCTACACCTTC.

The J gene is TRBJ2-5, the V gene TRBV5-1; tentative D call: TRBD2 (5 bases). This CDR3 comprises 14 residues. Trimming cost V 4 bases and J 4 bases, with 14 bases left between them. Per germline, CDR1 SGHRS and CDR2 YFSETQ. CDR3 nucleotide sequence: TGCGCCAGCAGCCCCGGGCCCGGAGGAGAGACCCAGTACTTC. Residues: CASSPGPGGETQYF.

The V call is TRBV19, the J call TRBJ2-3; TRBD1 aligns across 8 bases. J was trimmed by 4 bases and V by 7 bases; bases with no gene match: 10. CDR1 is LNHDA and CDR2 is SQIVND in the germline V gene (reference sequence). CDR3 length: 15 residues. CDR3 nucleotide sequence: TGTGCCAGTACCCGGGGACAGGCAAGCGCAGATACGCAGTATTTT. This encodes CASTRGQASADTQYF.